A selection of T cell receptor beta chains follows, all from one sample in a study of Graves' ophthalmopathy and Graves' hyperthyroidism. TCRdb independently ran MiXCR on the multiplex PCR reads; one entry per CDR3 protein. The data contain hundreds of thousands of distinct CDR3 sequences, approximately 15% of them singletons. Sequenced material: blood. The receptors were sampled from a woman in her twenties or thirties with Graves' ophthalmopathy. The CDR3 runs from the conserved cysteine through the conserved F or W. D genes are given only for firm matches. Size tells how often a clone was seen (once, few, many) or the class of an expanded clone, and some rows leave it out.

>many|TRBD2|TRBV7-3|TRBJ2-5
CASSFRGGWQETQYF
TGTGCCAGCAGCTTCCGGGGGGGCTGGCAAGAGACCCAGTACTTC
>.|.|TRBV28|TRBJ2-7
CASSFGGDSSYEQYF
TGTGCCAGCAGTTTTGGAGGGGATAGCTCCTACGAGCAGTACTTC
>many|.|TRBV6-1|TRBJ2-5
CATIRSTLETQYF
TGTGCCACCATACGGTCCACCCTAGAGACCCAGTACTTC
>.|TRBD1|TRBV27|TRBJ1-2
CASSPGQGRRGYTF
TGTGCCAGCAGTCCTGGACAGGGAAGGAGAGGCTACACCTTC
>many|TRBD1|TRBV7-9|TRBJ1-2
CASSARGQGHYGYTF
TGTGCCAGCAGCGCGAGGGGACAGGGCCACTATGGCTACACCTTC
>many|.|TRBV6-2/TRBV6-3|TRBJ2-7
CASSYQPDRYGEQYF
TGTGCCAGCAGTTACCAACCTGACAGGTACGGCGAGCAGTACTTC
>many|TRBD1|TRBV20-1|TRBJ1-2
CSARGDRVRITNYGYTF
TGCAGTGCTAGGGGGGACAGGGTCCGCATTACTAACTATGGCTACACCTTC
>many|.|TRBV15|TRBJ2-2
CATSRGPPHTGELFF
TGTGCCACCAGCAGAGGACCGCCCCACACCGGGGAGCTGTTTTTT
>.|.|TRBV28|TRBJ2-2
CASTPVASAFTGELFF
TGTGCCAGCACCCCTGTGGCTAGCGCTTTTACCGGGGAGCTGTTTTTT
>many|.|TRBV11-2|TRBJ1-1
CASTTHDTEAFF
TGTGCCAGCACCACCCATGACACTGAAGCTTTCTTT
>many|.|TRBV7-2|TRBJ1-5
CASSPEGVSIGPQHF
TGTGCCAGCAGTCCAGAAGGTGTTAGCATTGGGCCCCAGCATTTT
>few|.|TRBV20-1|TRBJ1-5
CSARGVGNQPQHF
TGCAGTGCTAGGGGCGTAGGCAATCAGCCCCAGCATTTT
>few|TRBD1|TRBV2|TRBJ1-3
CASSNTTPGQACSGNTIYF
TGTGCCAGCAGTAATACTACGCCGGGACAGGCTTGCTCTGGAAACACCATATATTTT
>many|.|TRBV12-3/TRBV12-4|TRBJ2-2
CASSTLRSTGELFF
TGTGCCAGCAGTACATTACGATCTACCGGGGAGCTGTTTTTT
>many|.|TRBV25-1|TRBJ2-5
CASSDQSSYQETQYF
TGTGCCAGCAGTGATCAGTCCTCGTACCAAGAGACCCAGTACTTC
>many|.|TRBV12-5|TRBJ1-6
CASGASLDFTLHF
TGTGCTAGTGGTGCCTCGCTCGATTTCACCCTCCACTTT
>few|TRBD1|TRBV20-1|TRBJ1-6
CSARGTAYNSPLHF
TGCAGTGCGCGAGGGACAGCCTATAATTCACCCCTCCACTTT
>many|.|TRBV28|TRBJ1-2
CASARTNNYGYTF
TGTGCCAGCGCCCGCACTAATAACTATGGCTACACCTTC
>many|TRBD2|TRBV7-6|TRBJ2-7
CASSGGGSEQYF
TGTGCCAGCAGTGGGGGGGGTAGCGAGCAGTACTTC
>few|.|TRBV11-2|TRBJ1-3
CASSLVSISGNTIYF
TGTGCCAGCAGCTTAGTCTCAATCTCTGGAAACACCATATATTTT
>many|.|TRBV15|TRBJ1-1
CATSRDRAVGNTEAFF
TGTGCCACCAGCAGAGATAGGGCAGTTGGTAACACTGAAGCTTTCTTT
>few|.|TRBV25-1|TRBJ2-7
CASSEQGVGYEQYF
TGTGCCAGCAGTGAACAAGGGGTCGGGTACGAGCAGTACTTC
>many|TRBD2|TRBV2|TRBJ2-5
CASSPISGSSQETQYF
TGTGCCAGCAGCCCGATTAGCGGGAGCTCCCAAGAGACCCAGTACTTC
>many|.|TRBV13|TRBJ1-1
CASSLPTGKAFF
TGTGCCAGCAGCTTACCGACAGGCAAAGCTTTCTTT
>many|TRBD1|TRBV27|TRBJ1-2
CASSPPDRGYGYTF
TGTGCCAGCAGCCCTCCCGACAGGGGCTATGGCTACACCTTC
>many|.|TRBV20-1|TRBJ2-7
CSAVSMGGRYEQYF
TGCAGTGCCGTTTCTATGGGGGGGCGCTACGAGCAGTACTTC
>many|.|TRBV12-3/TRBV12-4|TRBJ1-1
CASTQGTGGRTEAFF
TGTGCCAGCACCCAAGGGACGGGCGGACGGACTGAAGCTTTCTTT
>many|TRBD1|TRBV11-2|TRBJ1-2
CASSLEETGRLNYGYTF
TGTGCCAGCAGCTTAGAGGAGACAGGGCGTCTTAACTATGGCTACACCTTC